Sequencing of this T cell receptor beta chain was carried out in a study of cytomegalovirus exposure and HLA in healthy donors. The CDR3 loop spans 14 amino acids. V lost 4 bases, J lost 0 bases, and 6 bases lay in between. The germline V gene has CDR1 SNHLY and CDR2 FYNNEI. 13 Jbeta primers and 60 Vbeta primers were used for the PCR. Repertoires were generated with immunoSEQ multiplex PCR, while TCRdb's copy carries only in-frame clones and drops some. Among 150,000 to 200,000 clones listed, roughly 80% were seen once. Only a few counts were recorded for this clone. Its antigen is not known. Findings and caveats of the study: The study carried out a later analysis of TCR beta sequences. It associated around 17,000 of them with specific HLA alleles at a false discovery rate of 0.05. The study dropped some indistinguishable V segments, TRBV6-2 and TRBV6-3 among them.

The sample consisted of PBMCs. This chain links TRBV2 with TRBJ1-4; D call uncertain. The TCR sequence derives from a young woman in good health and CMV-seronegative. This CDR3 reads CASSVEATNEKLFF. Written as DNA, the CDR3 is TGTGCCAGCAGTGTCGAGGCAACTAATGAAAAACTGTTTTTT.